This TCR beta chain originates from a study of blood T cell repertoires in COVID-19. Generated by immunoSEQ multiplex PCR, the TCRdb table keeps only in-frame clones and is missing some. Seen here are 9,500 to 11,000 clones, about four fifths observed once, and the top ten hold roughly 31%. Sequenced material: peripheral blood. The receptor's source is a man aged 50 to 60 with active COVID-19.

The CDR3 nucleotides are TGTGCCAGCAGCCTGGACAGAACCAAAGAAAAACTGTTTTTT. As protein: CASSLDRTKEKLFF. The chain recombines TRBV4-2 with TRBJ1-4; a possible D gene is TRBD1 (6 bases). V was trimmed by 4 bases and J by 8 bases, leaving 14 bases between them. This CDR3 region has 14 residues. Germline V gene sequence: CDR1 LGHNA, CDR2 YNFKEQ.